This record covers a single T cell receptor (beta chain). These data belong to a study of blood T cell repertoires in COVID-19. Study background: Specimens from acute and convalescent COVID-19 originated in the United States, Italy and Spain. Nucleic acid was either cDNA or gDNA, and it came from T cells, B-cell-depleted T cells, or PBMCs.

CDR3 size: 13 residues. CDR1 MDHEN and CDR2 SYDVKM come from the germline V gene. V was cut by 6 bases and J by 2 bases, with 11 bases left in between. In the authors' workflow: Scientists estimated how many nucleated cells there were by amplifying reference gene primers. Only in-frame clones appear in the TCRdb table, and some are missing; sequencing was by immunoSEQ multiplex PCR. The V and J calls and clone size were taken over from that table, and D and trimming were inferred from the DNA. Among 70,000 to 95,000 clones listed, around nine tenths were seen once. This receptor was identified in a man in his fifties or sixties with active COVID-19. The chain has TRBV28 and TRBJ2-7; D not certain. The sequenced material came from peripheral blood. The CDR3 loop is CASRRGGAYEQYF. Here the CDR3 DNA reads TGTGCCAGCAGACGAGGTGGAGCCTACGAGCAGTACTTC.